This T cell receptor beta chain was obtained from a study of graft-versus-host responses after intestinal transplantation. The table came from immunoSEQ multiplex PCR; TCRdb's copy has only in-frame clones and leaves some out. The sample has approximately 75,000 clones, just under 95% seen once; the top ten hold around 0.54%. Comments on this clone: Its target is not known.

The CDR3 is 17 amino acids. Germline CDR1 and CDR2: LNHDA and SQIVND (reference sequence). V gave up 6 bases and J gave up 7 bases, with 27 bases separating them. This chain joins TRBV19 and TRBJ1-2; tentative D call: TRBD1 (5 bases). The clonotype comes from a human donor who received an intestinal transplant. The sample was unstimulated CD8+ T cells sorted from spleen or lymph node cells, taken before intestinal transplant. CDR3 coding DNA: TGTGCCAGTAGCCCCCTCCTAGGGGAAGGAGTTTTAGGTGGCTACACCTTC. Translated: CASSPLLGEGVLGGYTF.